This is a list of T cell receptor beta chains from one sample in a study of graft-versus-host responses after intestinal transplantation. For these TCRs, the target antigens are not known. Some clones are missing from TCRdb's copy, which holds only in-frame ones; the method was immunoSEQ multiplex PCR. The sample includes some 100,000 clones, more than 75% seen only once; the top ten take 0.85% to 1%. The input for sequencing was unstimulated CD4+ T cells sorted from spleen or lymph node cells, taken before transplant. These receptors all come from a human donor who was the organ donor for an intestinal transplant. Both conserved end residues are part of each CDR3. D genes are given only for firm matches. Clone sizes are given selectively: once, few, many, or a class where the clone is expanded.

TRBV15	TRBD1	TRBJ2-3	-	CATSRDWDRGTGDTQYF	TGTGCCACCAGCAGAGATTGGGACAGGGGTACGGGAGATACGCAGTATTTT
TRBV28	-	TRBJ1-4	once	CASRLGQTNEKLFF	TGTGCCAGCAGGCTTGGACAGACAAATGAAAAACTGTTTTTT
TRBV28	-	TRBJ1-5	-	CASSLFPQQGGDQPQHF	TGTGCCAGCAGTTTATTCCCCCAGCAGGGCGGGGATCAGCCCCAGCATTTT
TRBV6-1	TRBD1	TRBJ2-4	few	CASSRQGAKNIQYF	TGTGCCAGCAGCCGACAGGGGGCCAAAAACATTCAGTACTTC
TRBV10-3	-	TRBJ1-2	-	CAISGQNYGYTF	TGTGCCATCAGTGGACAAAACTATGGCTACACCTTC
TRBV30	-	TRBJ2-2	-	CAWTRGWAGELFF	TGTGCCTGGACCAGGGGATGGGCCGGGGAGCTGTTTTTT
TRBV5-4	-	TRBJ1-3	-	CASSRSTGRAFSGNTIYF	TGTGCCAGCAGCCGATCCACGGGGCGGGCCTTCTCTGGAAACACCATATATTTT
TRBV27	-	TRBJ2-4	-	CASRPELSAKNIQYF	TGTGCCAGCAGACCTGAATTAAGCGCCAAAAACATTCAGTACTTC
TRBV9	-	TRBJ1-6	-	CASRQSETPNSPLHF	TGTGCCAGCAGACAGAGCGAAACACCAAATTCACCCCTCCACTTT
TRBV18	-	TRBJ2-6	-	CASSGPGAGANVLTF	TGTGCCAGCTCAGGACCAGGGGCTGGGGCCAACGTCCTGACTTTC
TRBV28	-	TRBJ2-7	-	CASSFQQGQGSYEQYF	TGTGCCAGCAGTTTCCAGCAGGGTCAAGGATCCTACGAGCAGTACTTC
TRBV5-8	-	TRBJ1-2	few	CASSFSRAGYTF	TGTGCCAGCAGCTTTTCCCGGGCTGGCTACACCTTC
TRBV28	TRBD1	TRBJ2-7	-	CASSSPGQGNEQYF	TGTGCCAGCAGTTCTCCGGGACAGGGGAACGAGCAGTACTTC
TRBV28	-	TRBJ2-3	-	CAISGVRDTQYF	TGTGCCATCTCAGGAGTGAGAGATACGCAGTATTTT
TRBV2	-	TRBJ1-5	-	CASSVMGGNQPQHF	TGTGCCAGCAGTGTTATGGGGGGCAATCAGCCCCAGCATTTT
TRBV29-1	-	TRBJ1-1	-	CSVLTLPNTEAFF	TGCAGCGTTTTGACCCTTCCGAACACTGAAGCTTTCTTT